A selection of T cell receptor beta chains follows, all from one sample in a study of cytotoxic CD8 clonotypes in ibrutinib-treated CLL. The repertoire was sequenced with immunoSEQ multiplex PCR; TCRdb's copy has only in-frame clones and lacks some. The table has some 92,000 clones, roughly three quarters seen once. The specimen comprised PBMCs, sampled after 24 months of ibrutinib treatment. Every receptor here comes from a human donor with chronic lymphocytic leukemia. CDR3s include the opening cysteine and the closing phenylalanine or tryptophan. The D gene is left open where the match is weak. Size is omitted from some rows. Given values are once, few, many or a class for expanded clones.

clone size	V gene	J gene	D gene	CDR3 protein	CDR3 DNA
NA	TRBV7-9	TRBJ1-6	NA	CASTGGQNNSPLHF	TGTGCCAGCACCGGAGGACAGAATAATTCACCCCTCCACTTT
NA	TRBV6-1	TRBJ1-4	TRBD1	CASRAGQGNEKLFF	TGTGCCAGCAGGGCGGGACAGGGGAATGAAAAACTGTTTTTT
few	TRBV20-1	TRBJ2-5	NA	CSAGSGETQYF	TGCAGTGCAGGGTCTGGGGAGACCCAGTACTTC
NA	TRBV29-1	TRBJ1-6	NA	CSVELGGWSYNSPLHF	TGCAGCGTTGAACTGGGAGGGTGGTCCTATAATTCACCCCTCCACTTT
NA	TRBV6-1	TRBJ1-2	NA	CASSGDLLWGYTF	TGTGCCAGCAGTGGGGACCTTTTATGGGGCTACACCTTC
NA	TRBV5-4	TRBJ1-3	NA	CASSPDRRSSGNTIYF	TGTGCCAGCAGCCCGGACAGAAGATCCTCTGGAAACACCATATATTTT
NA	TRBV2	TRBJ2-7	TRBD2	CASRAPGTSNYEQYF	TGTGCCAGCAGGGCCCCCGGGACTAGTAATTACGAGCAGTACTTC
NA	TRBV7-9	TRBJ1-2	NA	CASSQDSNYGYTF	TGTGCCAGCAGCCAAGACAGTAACTATGGCTACACCTTC
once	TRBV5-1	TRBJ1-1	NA	CASSYRTAMNTEAFF	TGCGCCAGCAGCTATCGGACGGCTATGAACACTGAAGCTTTCTTT
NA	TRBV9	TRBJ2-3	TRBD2	CASSQLAGAPDTQYF	TGTGCCAGCAGCCAACTAGCGGGAGCACCAGATACGCAGTATTTT
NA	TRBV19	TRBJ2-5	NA	CASSKGGETQYF	TGTGCCAGTAGTAAGGGAGGAGAGACCCAGTACTTC
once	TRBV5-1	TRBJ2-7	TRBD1	CASSKLQGASYEQYF	TGCGCCAGCAGCAAACTACAGGGGGCGTCCTACGAGCAGTACTTC
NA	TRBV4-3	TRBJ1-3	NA	CASSQDIIFGISGNTIYF	TGCGCCAGCAGCCAAGATATAATCTTCGGTATCTCTGGAAACACCATATATTTT
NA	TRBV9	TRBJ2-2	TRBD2	CARLGTSGTNTGELFF	TGTGCCAGACTTGGGACTAGCGGGACGAACACCGGGGAGCTGTTTTTT
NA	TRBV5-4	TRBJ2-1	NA	CASSSWNEQFF	TGTGCCAGCAGCTCGTGGAATGAGCAGTTCTTC
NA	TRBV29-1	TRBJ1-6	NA	CSPLKRRYNSPLHF	TGCAGCCCTTTAAAAAGACGGTATAATTCACCCCTCCACTTT
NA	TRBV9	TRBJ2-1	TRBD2	CASSVGTSGNEQFF	TGTGCCAGCAGCGTAGGGACTAGCGGGAATGAGCAGTTCTTC
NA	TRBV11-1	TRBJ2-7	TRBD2	CASSSPAGSSYEQYF	TGTGCCAGCAGCTCGCCAGCGGGAAGCTCCTACGAGCAGTACTTC
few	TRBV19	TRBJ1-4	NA	CASSMEERTTNEKLFF	TGTGCCAGTAGTATGGAGGAGAGGACAACTAATGAAAAACTGTTTTTT
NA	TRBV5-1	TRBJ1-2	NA	CASREAAGEAYGYTF	TGCGCCAGCAGGGAAGCTGCCGGGGAGGCCTATGGCTACACCTTC
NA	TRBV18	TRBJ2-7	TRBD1	CASSPTAHRGGEQYF	TGTGCCAGCTCACCAACCGCCCACAGGGGTGGCGAGCAGTACTTC
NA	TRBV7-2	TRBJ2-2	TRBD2	CASSVGTSGSYGELFF	TGTGCCAGCAGCGTGGGGACTAGCGGGAGTTACGGGGAGCTGTTTTTT
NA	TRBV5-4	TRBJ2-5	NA	CASSMSTSWETQYF	TGTGCCAGCAGCATGTCGACCAGCTGGGAGACCCAGTACTTC
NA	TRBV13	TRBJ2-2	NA	CASSSSGRRATGELFF	TGTGCCAGCAGCTCCTCGGGACGGCGGGCCACCGGGGAGCTGTTTTTT
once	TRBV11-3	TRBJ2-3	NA	CASSSRRDHTQYF	TGTGCCAGCAGCTCTCGTAGGGACCATACGCAGTATTTT
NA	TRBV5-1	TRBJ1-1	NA	CASRSGTLNTEAFF	TGCGCCAGCAGATCCGGGACCTTGAACACTGAAGCTTTCTTT
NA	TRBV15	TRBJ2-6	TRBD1	CATSLGTGLLSGANVLTF	TGTGCCACCAGCTTAGGGACAGGCCTACTCTCTGGGGCCAACGTCCTGACTTTC
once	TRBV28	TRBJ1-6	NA	CAGRPSYNSPLHF	TGCGCGGGCAGGCCGTCCTATAATTCACCCCTCCACTTT
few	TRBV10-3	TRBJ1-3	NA	CAIWEGASGNTIYF	TGTGCCATCTGGGAGGGCGCGTCTGGAAACACCATATATTTT
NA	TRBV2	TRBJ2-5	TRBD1	CASSADRGQETQYF	TGTGCCAGCAGTGCGGACAGGGGGCAAGAGACCCAGTACTTC
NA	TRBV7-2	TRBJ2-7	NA	CASSSDTPPFSEQYF	TGTGCCAGCAGCTCCGATACACCCCCTTTTTCGGAGCAGTACTTC
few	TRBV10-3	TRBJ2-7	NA	CAISGGQGYEQYF	TGTGCCATCAGTGGGGGGCAGGGCTACGAGCAGTACTTC
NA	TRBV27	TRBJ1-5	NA	CASSLSWAGSNQPQHF	TGTGCCAGCAGTTTATCGTGGGCAGGTAGCAATCAGCCCCAGCATTTT
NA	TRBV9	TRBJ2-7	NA	CASSSRPGASGGEQYF	TGTGCCAGCAGCTCCCGCCCAGGGGCTAGCGGAGGGGAGCAGTACTTC
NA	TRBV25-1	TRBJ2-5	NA	CASSDPGIGVETQYF	TGTGCCAGCAGTGACCCGGGGATTGGGGTGGAGACCCAGTACTTC
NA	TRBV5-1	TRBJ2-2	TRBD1	CASSTGQGAGELFF	TGCGCCAGCAGCACCGGACAGGGGGCCGGGGAGCTGTTTTTT
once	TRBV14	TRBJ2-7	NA	CASSQGTGYIYEQYF	TGTGCCAGCAGCCAAGGGACGGGATACATCTACGAGCAGTACTTC
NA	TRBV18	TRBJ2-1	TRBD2	CASSLAGTHNEQFF	TGTGCCAGCTCACTAGCGGGGACTCACAATGAGCAGTTCTTC
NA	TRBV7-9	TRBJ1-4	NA	CASSFGTTNEKLFF	TGTGCCAGCAGCTTCGGAACAACTAATGAAAAACTGTTTTTT
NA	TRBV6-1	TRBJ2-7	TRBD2	CASSGLAGAISYEQYF	TGTGCCAGCAGTGGTCTAGCGGGGGCTATTTCATACGAGCAGTACTTC
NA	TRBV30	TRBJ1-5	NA	CAWSVLSNQPQHF	TGTGCCTGGAGTGTACTTAGCAATCAGCCCCAGCATTTT
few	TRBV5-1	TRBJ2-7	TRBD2	CASSSRPGGGEQYF	TGCGCCAGCAGCTCCAGACCGGGGGGTGGCGAGCAGTACTTC